This T cell receptor beta chain was sequenced for a study of blood T cell repertoires in COVID-19. Study at large: From T cells, B-cell-depleted T cells, or PBMCs came the material, which was cDNA or gDNA.

This CDR3 contains 14 residues. The V segment lost 4 bases and the J segment 2 bases; nucleotides outside the gene matches: 6. From germline, CDR1 is SGHRS and CDR2 YFSETQ. Per the authors' pipeline: Scientists estimated how many nucleated cells there were by amplifying reference gene primers. Sequencing used immunoSEQ multiplex PCR; TCRdb keeps in-frame clones, though not all of them. That table gives V, J and clone size, and the DNA gave D and trimming. The data contain hundreds of thousands of clones, 65% to 85% of them singletons. The TCR sequence derives from a woman aged 25 to 39 with COVID-19, enrolled during active disease. The rearrangement uses TRBV5-1 and TRBJ2-7; 7 nucleotides align to TRBD2. Sequencing was performed on peripheral blood. The DNA for the CDR3 is TGCGCCAGCAGCCCGACGGCGGGAGCCTACGAGCAGTACTTC. This translates into CASSPTAGAYEQYF.